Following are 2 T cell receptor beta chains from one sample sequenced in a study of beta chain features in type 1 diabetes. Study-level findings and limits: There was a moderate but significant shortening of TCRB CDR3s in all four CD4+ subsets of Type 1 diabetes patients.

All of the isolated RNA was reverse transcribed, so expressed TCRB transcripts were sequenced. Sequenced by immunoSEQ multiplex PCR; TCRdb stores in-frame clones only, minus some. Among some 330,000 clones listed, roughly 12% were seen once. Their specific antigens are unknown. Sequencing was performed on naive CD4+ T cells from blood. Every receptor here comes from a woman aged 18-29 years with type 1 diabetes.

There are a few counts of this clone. The CDR3 nucleotides read TGTGCCAGCAGCGCGACAGATTATAGCAATCAGCCCCAGCATTTT. This gives the protein CASSATDYSNQPQHF. The chain has TRBV9 and TRBJ1-5, with D possibly being TRBD1 (5 bases). Between the trimmed V and J ends, which lost 3 bases and 0 bases, there was a span of 10 bases. The CDR3 totals 15 residues. The germline V gene encodes CDR1 SGDLS and CDR2 YYNGEE.

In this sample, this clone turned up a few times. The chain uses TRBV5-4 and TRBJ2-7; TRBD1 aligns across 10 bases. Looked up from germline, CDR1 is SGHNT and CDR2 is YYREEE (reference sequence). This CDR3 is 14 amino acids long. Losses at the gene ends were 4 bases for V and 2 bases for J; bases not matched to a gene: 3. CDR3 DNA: TGTGCCAGCAGCCACGGACAGGGGGCCTACGAGCAGTACTTC. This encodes CASSHGQGAYEQYF.